This T cell receptor beta chain was identified during a study of type 1 regulatory T cells. On the study more broadly: T-allo10 is an in vitro-generated, Tr1-enriched CD4 T cell product specific for alloantigen. Broader study findings: Compared with non-type 1 regulatory T cells, type 1 regulatory T cells showed a more restricted TCR repertoire.

About this clonotype itself: No antigen is known for it.

Germline V gene lookup returns CDR1 SGHTA and CDR2 FQGNSA. V dropped 8 bases and J dropped 4 bases, with 6 bases sitting between them. The CDR3 loop spans 11 amino acids. Via MiXCR, TCRdb re-called the reads, giving one row per CDR3 protein. In the table there are tens of thousands of distinct CDR3 sequences, under 25% of which are singletons. The chain has TRBV7-2 and TRBJ1-3; D gene unclear. Sequences were obtained from cultured type 1 regulatory T (Tr1) cells, either the whole culture or a sorted fraction (not recorded which). This clonotype was obtained from a human donor in good health. CDR3 in amino acids: CASRAGNTIYF. CDR3 nucleotides: TGTGCCAGCCGTGCCGGAAACACCATATATTTT.